This T cell receptor (beta chain) was recorded in a study of cytomegalovirus exposure and HLA in healthy donors. Germline assignment: CDR1 MDHEN and CDR2 SYDVKM. CDR3 length equals 15 residues. J gave up 3 bases and V 7 bases, and 9 bases lay outside the gene matches. Points from the study as a whole: One variant, a missense change in DCLRE1C, was linked in a later analysis to TCR beta V- and J-gene trimming.

The primer mix had 60 Vbeta and 13 Jbeta primers. Using immunoSEQ multiplex PCR, the repertoire was profiled, and TCRdb retains in-frame clones only, with some absent. The profile shows 130,000 or so clones, around four fifths of them singletons. A word on this clone: Its antigen is not known.

Source material: PBMCs. The chain has TRBV28 and TRBJ2-1, with TRBD2 matching over 7 bases. This sequence originates from a man aged 25 to 40 in good health and CMV-seronegative. The CDR3 DNA reads TGTGCCAGCACCCTGGGAGGGGCTGACTACAATGAGCAGTTCTTC. This translates into CASTLGGADYNEQFF.